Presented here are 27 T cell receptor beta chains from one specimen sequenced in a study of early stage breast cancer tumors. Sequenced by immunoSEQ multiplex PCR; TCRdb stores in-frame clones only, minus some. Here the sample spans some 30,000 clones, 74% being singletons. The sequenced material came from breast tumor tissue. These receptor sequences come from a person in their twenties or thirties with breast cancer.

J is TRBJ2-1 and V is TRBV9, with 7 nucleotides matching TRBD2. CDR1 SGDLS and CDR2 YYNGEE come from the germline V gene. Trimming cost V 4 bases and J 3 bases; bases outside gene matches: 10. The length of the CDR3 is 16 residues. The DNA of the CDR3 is TGTGCCAGCAGCTTTGGGGTAGCGGGCGGCTACAATGAGCAGTTCTTC. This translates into CASSFGVAGGYNEQFF.

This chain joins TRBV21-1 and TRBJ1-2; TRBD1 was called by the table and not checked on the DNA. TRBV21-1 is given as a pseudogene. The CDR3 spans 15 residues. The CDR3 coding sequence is TGTGCCAGCAGCAAAGAGATCTCGACAGTCTATGGCTACACCTTC. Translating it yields CASSKEISTVYGYTF.

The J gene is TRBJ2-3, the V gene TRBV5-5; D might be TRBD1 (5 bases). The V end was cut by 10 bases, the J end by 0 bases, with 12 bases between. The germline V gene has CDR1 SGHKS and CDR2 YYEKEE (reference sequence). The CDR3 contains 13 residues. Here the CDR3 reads CASSRASTDTQYF. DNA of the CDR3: TGTGCCTCAAGCAGGGCTAGCACAGATACGCAGTATTTT.

CDR3 DNA sequence: TGTGCCAGCTCACCGCCGACAGTGCCCTACGAGCAGTACTTC. Its protein is CASSPPTVPYEQYF. The chain links TRBV18 to TRBJ2-7, with D possibly being TRBD1 (5 bases). CDR3 length equals 14 residues. Trimming cost V 3 bases and J 2 bases, with 11 bases left between them. Germline CDR1 is KGHSH and CDR2 is LQKENI.

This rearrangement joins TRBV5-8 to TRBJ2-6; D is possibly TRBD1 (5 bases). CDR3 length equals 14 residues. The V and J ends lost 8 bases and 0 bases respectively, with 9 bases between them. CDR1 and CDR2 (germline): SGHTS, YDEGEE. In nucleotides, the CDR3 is TGTGCCAGTCAGGGCACCTCTGGGGCCAACGTCCTGACTTTC. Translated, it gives CASQGTSGANVLTF.

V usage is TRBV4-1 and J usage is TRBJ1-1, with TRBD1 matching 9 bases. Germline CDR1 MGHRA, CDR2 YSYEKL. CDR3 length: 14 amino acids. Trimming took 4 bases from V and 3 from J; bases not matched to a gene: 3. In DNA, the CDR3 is TGCGCCAGCAGCCGGGACAGGGTGGACACTGAAGCTTTCTTT. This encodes CASSRDRVDTEAFF.

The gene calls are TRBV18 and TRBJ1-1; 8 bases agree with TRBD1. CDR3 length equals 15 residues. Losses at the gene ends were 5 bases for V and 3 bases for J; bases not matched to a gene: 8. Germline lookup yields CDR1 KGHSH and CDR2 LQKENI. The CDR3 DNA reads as TGTGCCAGCTCAAACCCTACAGGGGGACACACTGAAGCTTTCTTT. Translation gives CASSNPTGGHTEAFF.

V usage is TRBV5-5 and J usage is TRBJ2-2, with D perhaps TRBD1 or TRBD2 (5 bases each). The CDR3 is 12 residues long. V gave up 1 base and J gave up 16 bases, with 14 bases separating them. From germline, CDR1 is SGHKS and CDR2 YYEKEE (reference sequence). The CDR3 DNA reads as TGTGCCAGCAGCTTGAGGGACGGGGAGTCGTTTTTT. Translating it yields CASSLRDGESFF.

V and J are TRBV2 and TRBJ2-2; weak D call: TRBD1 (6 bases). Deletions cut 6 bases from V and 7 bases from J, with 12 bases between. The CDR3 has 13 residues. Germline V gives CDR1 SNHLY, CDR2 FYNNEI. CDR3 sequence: CASRGQGFGELFF. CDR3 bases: TGTGCCAGCAGGGGTCAGGGGTTCGGGGAGCTGTTTTTT. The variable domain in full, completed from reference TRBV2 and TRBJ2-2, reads EPEVTQTPSHQVTQMGQEVILRCVPISNHLYFYWYRQILGQKVEFLVSFYNNEISEKSEIFDDQFSVERPDGSNFTLKIRSTKLEDSAMYFCASRGQGFGELFFGEGSRLTVL.

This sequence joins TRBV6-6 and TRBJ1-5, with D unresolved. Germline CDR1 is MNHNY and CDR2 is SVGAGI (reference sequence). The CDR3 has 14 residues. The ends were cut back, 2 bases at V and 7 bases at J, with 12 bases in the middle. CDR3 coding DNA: TGTGCCAGCAGTTACCCCCGCGGTGGCCAGCCCCAGCATTTT. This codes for CASSYPRGGQPQHF.

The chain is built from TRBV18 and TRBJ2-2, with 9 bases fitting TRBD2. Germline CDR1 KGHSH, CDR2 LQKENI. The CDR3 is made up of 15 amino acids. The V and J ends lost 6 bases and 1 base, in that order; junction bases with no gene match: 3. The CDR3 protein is CASSQAGGNTGELFF. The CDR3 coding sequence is TGTGCCAGCTCCCAAGCGGGAGGGAACACCGGGGAGCTGTTTTTT.

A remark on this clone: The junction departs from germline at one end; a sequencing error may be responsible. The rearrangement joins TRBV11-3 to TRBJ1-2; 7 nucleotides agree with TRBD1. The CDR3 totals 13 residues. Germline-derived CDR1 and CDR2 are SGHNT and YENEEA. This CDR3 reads CASSLPGQAIPVF. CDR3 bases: TGTGCCAGCAGCTTACCCGGACAGGCTATTCCCGTGTTC. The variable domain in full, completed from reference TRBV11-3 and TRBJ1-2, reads EAGVVQSPRYKIIEKKQPVAFWCNPISGHNTLYWYLQNLGQGPELLIRYENEEAVDDSQLPKDRFSAERLKGVDSTLKIQPAELGDSAVYLCASSLPGQAIPVFGSGTRLTVV.

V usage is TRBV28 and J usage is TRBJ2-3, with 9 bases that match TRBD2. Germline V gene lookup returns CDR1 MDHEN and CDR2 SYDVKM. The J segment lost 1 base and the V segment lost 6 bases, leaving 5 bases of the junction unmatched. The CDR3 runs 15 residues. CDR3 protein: CASSRRTSGTDTQYF. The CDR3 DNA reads TGTGCCAGCAGCCGACGGACTAGCGGCACAGATACGCAGTATTTT.

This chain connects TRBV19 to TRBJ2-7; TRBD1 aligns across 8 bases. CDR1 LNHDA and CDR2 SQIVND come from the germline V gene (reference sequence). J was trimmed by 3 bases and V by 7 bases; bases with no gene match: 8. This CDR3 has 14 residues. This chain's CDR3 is CASTPSGQVYEQYF. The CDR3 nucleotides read TGTGCCAGTACCCCCTCGGGACAGGTCTACGAGCAGTACTTC. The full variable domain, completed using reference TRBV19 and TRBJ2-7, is DGGITQSPKYLFRKEGQNVTLSCEQNLNHDAMYWYRQDPGQGLRLIYYSQIVNDFQKGDIAEGYSVSREKKESFPLTVTSAQKNPTAFYLCASTPSGQVYEQYFGPGTRLTVT.

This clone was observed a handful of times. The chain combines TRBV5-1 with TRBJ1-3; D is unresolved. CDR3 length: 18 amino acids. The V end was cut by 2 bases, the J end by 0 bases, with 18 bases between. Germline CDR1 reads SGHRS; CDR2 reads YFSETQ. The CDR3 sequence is CASSLRSRGGISGNTIYF. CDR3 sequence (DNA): TGCGCCAGCAGCTTACGGAGTCGGGGAGGGATCTCTGGAAACACCATATATTTT.

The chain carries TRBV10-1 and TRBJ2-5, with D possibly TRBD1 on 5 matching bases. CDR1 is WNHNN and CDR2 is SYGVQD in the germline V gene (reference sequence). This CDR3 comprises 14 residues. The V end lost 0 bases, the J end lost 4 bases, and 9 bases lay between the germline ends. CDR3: CASSESRVRETQYF. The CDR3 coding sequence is TGCGCCAGCAGTGAGTCCAGGGTCCGAGAGACCCAGTACTTC.

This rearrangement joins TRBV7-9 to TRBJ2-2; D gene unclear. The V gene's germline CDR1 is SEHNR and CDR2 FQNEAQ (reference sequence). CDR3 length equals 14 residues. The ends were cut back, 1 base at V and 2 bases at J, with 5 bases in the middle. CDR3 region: CASSLGINTGELFF. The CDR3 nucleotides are TGTGCCAGCAGCTTAGGTATAAACACCGGGGAGCTGTTTTTT.

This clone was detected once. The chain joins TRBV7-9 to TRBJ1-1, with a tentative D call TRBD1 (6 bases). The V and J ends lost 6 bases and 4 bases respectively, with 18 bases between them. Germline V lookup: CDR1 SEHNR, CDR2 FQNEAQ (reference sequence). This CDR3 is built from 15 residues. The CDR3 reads CASRKGTSGGTEAFF. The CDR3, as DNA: TGTGCCAGCAGGAAGGGGACATCGGGAGGCACTGAAGCTTTCTTT. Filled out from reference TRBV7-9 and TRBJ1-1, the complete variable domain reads DTGVSQNPRHKITKRGQNVTFRCDPISEHNRLYWYRQTLGQGPEFLTYFQNEAQLEKSRLLSDRFSAERPKGSFSTLEIQRTEQGDSAMYLCASRKGTSGGTEAFFGQGTRLTVV.

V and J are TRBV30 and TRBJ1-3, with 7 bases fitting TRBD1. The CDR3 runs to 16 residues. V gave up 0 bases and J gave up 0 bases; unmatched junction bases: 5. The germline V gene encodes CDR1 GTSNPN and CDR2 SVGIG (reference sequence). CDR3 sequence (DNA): TGTGCCTGGAGTGTACGACAGGGCTTCTCTGGAAACACCATATATTTT. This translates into CAWSVRQGFSGNTIYF.

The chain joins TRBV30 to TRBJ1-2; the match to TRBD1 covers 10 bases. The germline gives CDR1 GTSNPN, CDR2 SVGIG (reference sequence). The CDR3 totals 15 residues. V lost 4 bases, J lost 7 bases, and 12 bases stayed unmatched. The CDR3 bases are TGTGCCTGGACCCTCAAGACAGGGGGCGCAGGTGGCTACACCTTC. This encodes CAWTLKTGGAGGYTF.

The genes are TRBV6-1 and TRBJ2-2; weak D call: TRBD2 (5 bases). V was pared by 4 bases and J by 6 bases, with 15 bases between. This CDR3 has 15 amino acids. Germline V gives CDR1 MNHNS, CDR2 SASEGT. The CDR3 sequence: CASSATRVGSGELFF. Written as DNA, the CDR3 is TGTGCCAGCAGTGCCACTAGGGTTGGATCCGGGGAGCTGTTTTTT.

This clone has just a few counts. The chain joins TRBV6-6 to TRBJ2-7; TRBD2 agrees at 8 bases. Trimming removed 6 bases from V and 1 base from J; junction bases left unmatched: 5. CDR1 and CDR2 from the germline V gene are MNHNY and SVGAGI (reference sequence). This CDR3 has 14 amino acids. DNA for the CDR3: TGTGCCAGCAGACGACTAGCGCAATCCTACGAGCAGTACTTC. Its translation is CASRRLAQSYEQYF.

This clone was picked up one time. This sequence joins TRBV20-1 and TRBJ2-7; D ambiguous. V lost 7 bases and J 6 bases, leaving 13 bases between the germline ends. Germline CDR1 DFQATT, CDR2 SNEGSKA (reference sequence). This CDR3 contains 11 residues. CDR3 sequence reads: CSVLYFREQYF. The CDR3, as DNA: TGCAGTGTATTGTATTTTCGCGAGCAGTACTTC.

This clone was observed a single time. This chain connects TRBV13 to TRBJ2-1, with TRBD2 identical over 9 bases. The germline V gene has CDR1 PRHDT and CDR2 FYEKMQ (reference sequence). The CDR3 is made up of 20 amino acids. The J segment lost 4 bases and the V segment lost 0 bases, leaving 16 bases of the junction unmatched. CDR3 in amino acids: CASSLGRRLADRRFYNEQFF. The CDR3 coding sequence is TGTGCCAGCAGCTTAGGCCGAAGACTAGCGGACCGCCGCTTTTACAATGAGCAGTTCTTC.

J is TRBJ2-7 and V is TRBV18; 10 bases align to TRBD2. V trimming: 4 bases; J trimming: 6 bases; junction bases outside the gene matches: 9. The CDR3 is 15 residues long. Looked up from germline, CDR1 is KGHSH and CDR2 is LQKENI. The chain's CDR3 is CASSLQAGGLREQYF. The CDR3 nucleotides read TGTGCCAGCTCACTGCAAGCGGGAGGGTTGCGCGAGCAGTACTTC.

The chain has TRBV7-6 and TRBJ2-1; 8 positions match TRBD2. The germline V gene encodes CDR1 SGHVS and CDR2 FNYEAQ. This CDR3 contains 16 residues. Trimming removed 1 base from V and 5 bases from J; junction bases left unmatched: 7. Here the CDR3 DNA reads TGTGCCAGCAGCTTAGGGGCGGGACTAGTCCACAATGAGCAGTTCTTC. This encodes CASSLGAGLVHNEQFF.

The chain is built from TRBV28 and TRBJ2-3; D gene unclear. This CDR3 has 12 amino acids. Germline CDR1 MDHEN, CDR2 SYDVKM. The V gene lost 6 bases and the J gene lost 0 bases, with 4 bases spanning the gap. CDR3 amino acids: CASRLSTDTQYF. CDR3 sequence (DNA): TGTGCCAGCAGACTTAGCACAGATACGCAGTATTTT.